This T cell receptor beta chain was recorded in a study of T-cell memory formation after mild COVID-19. Overall study results and limits: CM and EM subsets held most contracting CD4+ clones; EMRA held CD8+ ones. Some clones that responded turned up in pre-infection memory, which suggests that cross-reactive memory joined in. Clones that contracted from day 15 to 85 were balanced CD4/CD8, while later expanders leaned CD4+.

A word on this clonotype: Its specificity is unknown.

TCRdb used MiXCR to reprocess the 5' RACE reads, holding one entry per CDR3 protein. In the table there are about 350,000 distinct CDR3 sequences, roughly 15% of which are singletons. Per the germline V gene, CDR1 is DFQATT and CDR2 is SNEGSKA (reference sequence). The CDR3 has 13 residues. V trimming: 6 bases; J trimming: 5 bases; junction bases outside the gene matches: 7. This TCR was recovered from a man younger than 35 who had mild COVID-19 (a few samples of this study predate the infection). Cell type and time point are not known. The sample consisted of PBMCs or a T cell subset sorted from them (not recorded which). The chain has TRBV20-1 and TRBJ2-5; 9 positions agree with TRBD2. The CDR3, as DNA: TGCAGTGCCACAGCGGGGGGCCGGGAGACCCAGTACTTC. Protein: CSATAGGRETQYF.